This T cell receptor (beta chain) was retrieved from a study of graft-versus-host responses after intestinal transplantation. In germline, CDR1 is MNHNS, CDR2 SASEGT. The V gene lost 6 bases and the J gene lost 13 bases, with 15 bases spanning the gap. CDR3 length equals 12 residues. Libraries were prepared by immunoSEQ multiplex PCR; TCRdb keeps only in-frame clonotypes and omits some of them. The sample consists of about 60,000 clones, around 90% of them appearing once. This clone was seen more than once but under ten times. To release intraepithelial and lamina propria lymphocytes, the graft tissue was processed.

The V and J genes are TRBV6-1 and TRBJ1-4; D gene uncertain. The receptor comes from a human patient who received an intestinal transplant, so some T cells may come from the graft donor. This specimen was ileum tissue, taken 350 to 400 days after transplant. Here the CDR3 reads CASRETMWGLFF. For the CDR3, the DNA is TGTGCCAGCAGGGAAACCATGTGGGGACTGTTTTTT.